This TCR beta chain derives from a study of T cell changes during pregnancy in multiple sclerosis. V trimming: 3 bases; J trimming: 5 bases; junction bases outside the gene matches: 8. This CDR3 contains 16 residues. The germline V gene encodes CDR1 SGDLS and CDR2 YYNGEE. The table came from immunoSEQ multiplex PCR; TCRdb's copy has only in-frame clones and leaves some out. The sample contains under 60,000 clones, less than 95% of which appear only once. This clone was seen only once. The origin of this receptor is a female donor with multiple sclerosis, enrolled in a pregnancy study. The chain carries TRBV9 and TRBJ2-3; 11 nucleotides align to TRBD2. This specimen consisted of CD4+ T cells from peripheral blood mononuclear cells, obtained in the third trimester of pregnancy. CDR3 DNA sequence: TGTGCCAGCAGCGAACTAGCGGGAGTGGGGGGAGATACGCAGTATTTT. Protein sequence: CASSELAGVGGDTQYF.